The TCR beta chain described here comes from a study of T cell changes during pregnancy in multiple sclerosis. From germline, CDR1 is MGHDK and CDR2 SYGVNS. V trimming: 3 bases; J trimming: 4 bases; junction bases outside the gene matches: 6. The CDR3 covers 15 residues. Libraries were prepared by immunoSEQ multiplex PCR; TCRdb keeps only in-frame clonotypes and omits some of them. The sample has around 110,000 clones; 80% to 95% are singletons. This clonotype was obtained from a female donor with multiple sclerosis, enrolled in a pregnancy study. Source: peripheral blood, taken in the third trimester of pregnancy. The gene calls are TRBV25-1 and TRBJ1-3; 7 nucleotides match TRBD1. The CDR3 region has the DNA TGTGCCAGCAGTGATTCAGGGGGAACGGGAAACACCATATATTTT. Protein sequence: CASSDSGGTGNTIYF.